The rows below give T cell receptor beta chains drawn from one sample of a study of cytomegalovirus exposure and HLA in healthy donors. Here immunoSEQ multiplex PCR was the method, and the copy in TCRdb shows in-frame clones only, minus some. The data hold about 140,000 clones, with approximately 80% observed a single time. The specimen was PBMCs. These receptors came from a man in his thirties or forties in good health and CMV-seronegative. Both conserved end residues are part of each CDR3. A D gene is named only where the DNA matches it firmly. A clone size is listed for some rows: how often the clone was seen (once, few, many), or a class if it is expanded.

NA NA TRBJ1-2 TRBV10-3 CAISEAREGYGYTF TGTGCCATCAGTGAAGCGAGGGAGGGCTATGGCTACACCTTC
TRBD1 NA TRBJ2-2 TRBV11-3 CASSLGGTAARGELFF TGTGCCAGCAGCTTAGGGGGGACAGCAGCCCGCGGGGAGCTGTTTTTT
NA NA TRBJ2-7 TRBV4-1 CASSLGQTYEQSF TGCGCCAGCAGCCTAGGACAGACCTACGAGCAGTCCTTC
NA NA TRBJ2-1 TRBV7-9 CASSLQAQFF TGTGCCAGCAGCCTCCAGGCGCAGTTCTTC
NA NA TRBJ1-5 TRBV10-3 CAISDGQPWNNQPQHF TGTGCCATCAGTGATGGACAGCCTTGGAACAATCAGCCCCAGCATTTT
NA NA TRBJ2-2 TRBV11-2 CASSLAGSGELFF TGTGCCAGCAGCTTAGCCGGGTCCGGGGAGCTGTTTTTT
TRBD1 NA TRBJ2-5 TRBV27 CASSSGTVQETQYF TGTGCCAGCAGTTCCGGGACAGTGCAAGAGACCCAGTACTTC
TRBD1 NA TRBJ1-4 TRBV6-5 CASSYSTGGREKLFF TGTGCCAGCAGTTACTCGACAGGGGGTAGAGAAAAACTGTTTTTT
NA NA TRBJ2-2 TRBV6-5 CASSVGVQLGGELFF TGTGCCAGCAGTGTGGGCGTACAACTCGGCGGGGAGCTGTTTTTT
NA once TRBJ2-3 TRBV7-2 CASSPSLASSTDTQYF TGTGCCAGCAGCCCAAGTCTAGCGTCTAGCACAGATACGCAGTATTTT
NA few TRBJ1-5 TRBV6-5 CASRGQGNQPQHF TGTGCCAGCAGAGGCCAGGGGAATCAGCCCCAGCATTTT
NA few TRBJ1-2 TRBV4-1 CASSHVGGVRRAGGYTF TGCGCCAGCAGCCATGTAGGAGGGGTACGTCGGGCAGGTGGCTACACCTTC
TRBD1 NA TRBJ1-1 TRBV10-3 CAIRTNRGSAFF TGTGCCATCAGGACCAACAGGGGTTCGGCTTTCTTT
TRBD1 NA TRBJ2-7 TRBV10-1 CASSRDRGYEQYF TGCGCCAGTAGTCGGGACAGGGGATACGAGCAGTACTTC
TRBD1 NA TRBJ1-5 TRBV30 CAWGTENSNQPQHF TGTGCCTGGGGGACAGAGAATAGCAATCAGCCCCAGCATTTT
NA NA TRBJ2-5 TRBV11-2 CASSPQGPWGTQYF TGTGCCAGCAGCCCTCAGGGCCCCTGGGGGACCCAGTACTTC
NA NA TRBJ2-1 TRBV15 CATSRQGPLNEQFF TGTGCCACCAGCAGACAGGGGCCCCTCAATGAGCAGTTCTTC
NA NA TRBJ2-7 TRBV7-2 CASSPRPQGRNEQYF TGTGCCAGCAGCCCCCGTCCGCAGGGTAGGAACGAGCAGTACTTC
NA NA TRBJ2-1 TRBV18 CASSPRSAGWNEQFF TGTGCCAGCTCACCAAGGTCAGCAGGGTGGAATGAGCAGTTCTTC
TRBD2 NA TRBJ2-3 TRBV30 CARQGGLGSGRGTDTQYF TGTGCCCGCCAGGGGGGCTTGGGTAGCGGGAGGGGAACAGATACGCAGTATTTT
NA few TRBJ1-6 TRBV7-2 CASSLTAKLHF TGTGCCAGCAGTTTGACAGCCAAACTCCACTTT
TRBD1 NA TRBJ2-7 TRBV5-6 CASSWDRSYEQYF TGTGCCAGCAGTTGGGACAGGTCCTACGAGCAGTACTTC
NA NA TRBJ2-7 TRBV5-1 CASRRAYEQYF TGCGCCAGCAGGCGGGCCTACGAGCAGTACTTC
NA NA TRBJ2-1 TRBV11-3 CASSQAEGYNEQFF TGTGCCAGCAGCCAAGCGGAGGGCTACAATGAGCAGTTCTTC
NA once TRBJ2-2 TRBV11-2 CASASTATGELFF TGTGCCAGCGCGTCCACAGCCACCGGGGAGCTGTTTTTT